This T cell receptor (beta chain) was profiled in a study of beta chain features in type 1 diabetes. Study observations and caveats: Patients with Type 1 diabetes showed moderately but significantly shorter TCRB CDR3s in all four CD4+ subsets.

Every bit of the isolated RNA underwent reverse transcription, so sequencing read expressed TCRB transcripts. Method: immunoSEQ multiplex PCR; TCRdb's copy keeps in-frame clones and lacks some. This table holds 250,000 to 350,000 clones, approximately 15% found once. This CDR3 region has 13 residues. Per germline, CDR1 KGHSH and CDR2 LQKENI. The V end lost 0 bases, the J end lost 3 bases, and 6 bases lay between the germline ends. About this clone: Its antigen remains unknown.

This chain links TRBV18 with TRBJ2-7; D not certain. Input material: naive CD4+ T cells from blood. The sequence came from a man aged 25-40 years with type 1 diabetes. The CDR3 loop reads CASSPPDSYEQYF. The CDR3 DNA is TGTGCCAGCTCACCACCTGATAGCTACGAGCAGTACTTC.